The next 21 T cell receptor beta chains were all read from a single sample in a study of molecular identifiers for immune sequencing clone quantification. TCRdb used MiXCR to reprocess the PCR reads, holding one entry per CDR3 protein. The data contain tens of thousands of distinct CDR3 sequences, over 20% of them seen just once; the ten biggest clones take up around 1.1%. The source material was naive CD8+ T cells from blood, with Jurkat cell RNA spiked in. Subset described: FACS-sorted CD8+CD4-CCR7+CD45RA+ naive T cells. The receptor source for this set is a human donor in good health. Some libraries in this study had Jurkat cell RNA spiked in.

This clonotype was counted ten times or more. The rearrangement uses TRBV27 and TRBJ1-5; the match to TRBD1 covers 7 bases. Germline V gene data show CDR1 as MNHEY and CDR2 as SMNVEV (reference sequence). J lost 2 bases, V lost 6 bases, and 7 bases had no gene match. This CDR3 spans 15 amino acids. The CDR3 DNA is TGTGCCAGCAGAAGACAGGGTGTGGGCAATCAGCCCCAGCATTTT. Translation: CASRRQGVGNQPQHF.

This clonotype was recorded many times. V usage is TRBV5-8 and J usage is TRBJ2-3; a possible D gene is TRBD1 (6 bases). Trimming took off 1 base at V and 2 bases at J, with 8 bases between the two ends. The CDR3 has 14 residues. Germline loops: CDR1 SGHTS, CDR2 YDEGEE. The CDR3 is CASSLSGVTDTQYF. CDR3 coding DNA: TGTGCCAGCAGCTTGTCAGGGGTCACAGATACGCAGTATTTT.

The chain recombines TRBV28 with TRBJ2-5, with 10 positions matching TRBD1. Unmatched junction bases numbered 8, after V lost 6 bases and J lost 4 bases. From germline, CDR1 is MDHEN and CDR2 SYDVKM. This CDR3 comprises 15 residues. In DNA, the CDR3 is TGTGCCAGCAGCCTAGGGACAGGGGAGGGAGAGACCCAGTACTTC. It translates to CASSLGTGEGETQYF. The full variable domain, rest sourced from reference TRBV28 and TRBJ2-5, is DVKVTQSSRYLVKRTGEKVFLECVQDMDHENMFWYRQDPGLGLRLIYFSYDVKMKEKGDIPEGYSVSREKKERFSLILESASTNQTSMYLCASSLGTGEGETQYFGPGTRLLVL.

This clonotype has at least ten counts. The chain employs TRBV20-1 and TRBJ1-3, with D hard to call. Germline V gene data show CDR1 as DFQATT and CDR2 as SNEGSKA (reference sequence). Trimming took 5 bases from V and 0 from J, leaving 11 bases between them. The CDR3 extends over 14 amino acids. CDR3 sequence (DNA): TGCAGTGCTGCCGTTCCGTACTCTGGAAACACCATATATTTT. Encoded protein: CSAAVPYSGNTIYF.

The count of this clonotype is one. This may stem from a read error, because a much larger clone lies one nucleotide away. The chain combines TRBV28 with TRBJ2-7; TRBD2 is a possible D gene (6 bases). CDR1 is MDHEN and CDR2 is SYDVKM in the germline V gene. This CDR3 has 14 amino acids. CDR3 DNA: TGTGCCAGCGGTTTCGGGAGAACGACCTACGAGCAGTACTTC. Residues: CASGFGRTTYEQYF. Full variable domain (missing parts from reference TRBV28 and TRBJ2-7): DVKVTQSSRYLVKRTGEKVFLECVQDMDHENMFWYRQDPGLGLRLIYFSYDVKMKEKGDIPEGYSVSREKKERFSLILESASTNQTSMYLCASGFGRTTYEQYFGPGTRLTVT.

The CDR3 DNA reads as TGTGCCAGTAGTATTGGTGTAAACACTGAAGCTTTCTTT. As protein: CASSIGVNTEAFF. This chain links TRBV19 with TRBJ1-1; no reliable D call. This CDR3 is 13 amino acids long. The ends were cut back, 3 bases at V and 2 bases at J, with 7 bases in the middle. Per the germline V gene, CDR1 is LNHDA and CDR2 is SQIVND (reference sequence).

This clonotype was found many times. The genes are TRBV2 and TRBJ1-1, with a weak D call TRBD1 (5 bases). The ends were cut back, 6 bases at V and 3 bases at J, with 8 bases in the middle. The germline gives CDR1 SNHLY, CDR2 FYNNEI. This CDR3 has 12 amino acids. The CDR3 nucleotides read TGTGCCAGCAGATCAGGGCACACTGAAGCTTTCTTT. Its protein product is CASRSGHTEAFF.

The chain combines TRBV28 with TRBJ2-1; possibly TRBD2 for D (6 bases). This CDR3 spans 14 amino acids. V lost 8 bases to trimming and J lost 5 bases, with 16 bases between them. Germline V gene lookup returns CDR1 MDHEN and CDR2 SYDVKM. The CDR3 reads CASLLFVADNEQFF. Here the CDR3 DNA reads TGTGCCAGCTTACTTTTTGTAGCGGACAATGAGCAGTTCTTC.

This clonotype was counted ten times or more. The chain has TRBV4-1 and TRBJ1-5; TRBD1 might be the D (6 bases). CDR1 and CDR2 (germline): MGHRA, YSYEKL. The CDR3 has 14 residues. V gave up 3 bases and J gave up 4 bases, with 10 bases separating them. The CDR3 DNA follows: TGCGCCAGCAGCCATTTACAGGGAAATCAGCCCCAGCATTTT. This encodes CASSHLQGNQPQHF.

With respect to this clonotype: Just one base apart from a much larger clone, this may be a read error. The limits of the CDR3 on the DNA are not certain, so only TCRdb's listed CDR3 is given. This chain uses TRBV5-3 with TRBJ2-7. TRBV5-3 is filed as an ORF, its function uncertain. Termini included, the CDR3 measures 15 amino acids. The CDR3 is CASSWGGGSSYEQHF.

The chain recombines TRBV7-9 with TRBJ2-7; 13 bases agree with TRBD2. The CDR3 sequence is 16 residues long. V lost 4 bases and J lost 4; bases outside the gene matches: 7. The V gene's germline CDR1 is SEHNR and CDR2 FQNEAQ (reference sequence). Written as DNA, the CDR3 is TGTGCCAGCAGCTCCCCCGGGACTAGCGGGACGTACGAGCAGTACTTC. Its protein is CASSSPGTSGTYEQYF.

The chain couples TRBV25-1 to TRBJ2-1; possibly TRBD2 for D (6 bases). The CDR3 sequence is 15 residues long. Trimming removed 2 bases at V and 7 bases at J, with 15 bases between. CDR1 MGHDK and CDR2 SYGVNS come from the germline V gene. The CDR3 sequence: CASSEMLSGANEQFF. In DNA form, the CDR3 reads TGTGCCAGCAGTGAAATGCTTAGCGGAGCTAATGAGCAGTTCTTC.

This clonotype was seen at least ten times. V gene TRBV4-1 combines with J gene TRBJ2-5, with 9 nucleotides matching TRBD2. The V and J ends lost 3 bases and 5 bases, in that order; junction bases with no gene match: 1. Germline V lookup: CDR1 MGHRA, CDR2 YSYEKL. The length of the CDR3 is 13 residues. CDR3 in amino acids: CASSQGLAETQYF. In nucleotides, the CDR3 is TGCGCCAGCAGCCAGGGACTAGCTGAGACCCAGTACTTC.

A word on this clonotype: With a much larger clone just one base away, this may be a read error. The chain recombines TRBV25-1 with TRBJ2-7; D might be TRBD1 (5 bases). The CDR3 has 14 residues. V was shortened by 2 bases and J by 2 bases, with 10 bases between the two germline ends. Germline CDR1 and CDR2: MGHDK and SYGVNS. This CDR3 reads CASSEITGPYEQYF. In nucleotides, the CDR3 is TGTGCCAGCAGTGAAATAACAGGACCCTACGAGCAGTACTTC.

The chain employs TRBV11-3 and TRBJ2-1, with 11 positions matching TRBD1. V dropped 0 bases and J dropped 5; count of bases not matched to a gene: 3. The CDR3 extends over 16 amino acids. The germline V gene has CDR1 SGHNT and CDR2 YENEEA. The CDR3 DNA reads TGTGCCAGCAGCTTAGATCCGGGACAGGGGGACAATGAGCAGTTCTTC. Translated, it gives CASSLDPGQGDNEQFF.

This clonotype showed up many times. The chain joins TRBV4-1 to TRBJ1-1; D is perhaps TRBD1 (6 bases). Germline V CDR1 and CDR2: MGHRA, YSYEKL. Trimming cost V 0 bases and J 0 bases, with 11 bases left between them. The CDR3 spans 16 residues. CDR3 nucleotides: TGCGCCAGCAGCCAAGACGAAGACAGGTTGAACACTGAAGCTTTCTTT. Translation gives CASSQDEDRLNTEAFF.

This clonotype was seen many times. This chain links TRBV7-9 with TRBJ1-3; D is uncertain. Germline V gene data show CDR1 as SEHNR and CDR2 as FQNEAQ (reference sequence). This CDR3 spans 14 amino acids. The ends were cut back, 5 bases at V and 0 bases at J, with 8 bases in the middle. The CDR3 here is CASSPPNSGNTIYF. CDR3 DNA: TGTGCCAGCAGCCCCCCCAACTCTGGAAACACCATATATTTT.

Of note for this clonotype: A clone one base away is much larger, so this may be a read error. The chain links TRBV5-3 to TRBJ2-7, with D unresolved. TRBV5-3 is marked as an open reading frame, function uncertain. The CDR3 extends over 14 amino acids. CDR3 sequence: CASSLEGTSHEQYF. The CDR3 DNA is TGTGCCAGCAGCTTGGAAGGAACCTCCCACGAGCAGTACTTC.

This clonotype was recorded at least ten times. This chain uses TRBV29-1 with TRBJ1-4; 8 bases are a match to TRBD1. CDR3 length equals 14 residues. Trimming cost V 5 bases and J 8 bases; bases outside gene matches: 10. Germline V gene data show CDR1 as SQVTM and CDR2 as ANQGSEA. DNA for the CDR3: TGCAGCGTTTCCCAGGACAGGGTAGGCGAAAAACTGTTTTTT. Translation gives CSVSQDRVGEKLFF.

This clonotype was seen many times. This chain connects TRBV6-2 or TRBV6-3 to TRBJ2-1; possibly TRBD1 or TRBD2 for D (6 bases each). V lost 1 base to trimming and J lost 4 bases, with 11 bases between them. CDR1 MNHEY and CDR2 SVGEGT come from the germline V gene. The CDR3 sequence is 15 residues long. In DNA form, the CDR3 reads TGTGCCAGCAGTTACTTGAAGGGGGGTTACAATGAGCAGTTCTTC. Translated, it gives CASSYLKGGYNEQFF.

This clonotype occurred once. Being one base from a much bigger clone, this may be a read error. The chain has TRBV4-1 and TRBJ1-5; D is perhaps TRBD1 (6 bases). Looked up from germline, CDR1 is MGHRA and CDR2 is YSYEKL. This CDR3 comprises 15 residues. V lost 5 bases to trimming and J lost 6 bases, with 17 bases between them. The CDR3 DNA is TGCGCCAGCAGCGATCCTTGGGGGCAAGGTCAGCCCCAGCATTTT. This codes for CASSDPWGQGQPQHF.